The next 28 T cell receptor beta chains were all read from a single sample in a study of blood T cell repertoires in COVID-19. Repertoires were generated with immunoSEQ multiplex PCR, while TCRdb's copy carries only in-frame clones and drops some. The table has 340,000 or so clones, roughly 85% seen once. The material sequenced was PBMCs or T cells enriched from blood (not recorded which). The receptor source for this set is a woman aged 40-49 years with acute COVID-19.

V usage is TRBV5-8 and J usage is TRBJ1-2; possible D gene TRBD1, 5 bases. The CDR3 length is 16 residues. The V end lost 0 bases, the J end lost 4 bases, and 16 bases lay between the germline ends. From germline, CDR1 is SGHTS and CDR2 YDEGEE. The CDR3 DNA reads as TGTGCCAGCAGCTTGGTAGGGGCAGGAGCTACCTATGGCTACACCTTC. Its translation is CASSLVGAGATYGYTF.

There are a few counts of this clone. The chain carries TRBV5-6 and TRBJ2-1, with 13 bases identical to TRBD2. This CDR3 comprises 18 residues. Germline-derived CDR1 and CDR2 are SGHDT and YYEEEE. V trimming: 5 bases; J trimming: 8 bases; junction bases outside the gene matches: 16. The CDR3: CASRSLAGGPIGGYEQFF. DNA of the CDR3: TGTGCCAGCAGGTCACTAGCGGGAGGGCCTATCGGTGGCTATGAGCAGTTCTTC.

The chain employs TRBV5-4 and TRBJ2-1, with TRBD2 identical over 16 bases. CDR1 is SGHNT and CDR2 is YYREEE in the germline V gene (reference sequence). Germline trimming cut 3 bases from V and 9 bases from J; bases unmatched to any gene: 6. This CDR3 is 16 amino acids long. CDR3: CASSSGTSGRAGEQFF. The DNA for the CDR3 is TGTGCCAGCAGCTCCGGGACTAGCGGGAGGGCTGGTGAGCAGTTCTTC.

The chain links TRBV7-2 to TRBJ1-4, with 9 bases matching TRBD1. With 4 bases clipped from V and 10 bases from J, the junction kept 10 bases outside the gene matches. The germline V gene encodes CDR1 SGHTA and CDR2 FQGNSA. The CDR3 consists of 15 residues. Here the CDR3 reads CASSSNRGREGKLFF. The CDR3 region has the DNA TGTGCCAGCAGCTCCAACAGGGGGCGGGAAGGAAAACTGTTTTTT.

The CDR3 DNA is TGTGCCAGCAGCCGCTTAGGCCCCAACACTAGCGGGATAGGTAGTACAGATACGCAGTATTTT. Its protein product is CASSRLGPNTSGIGSTDTQYF. The rearrangement links TRBV28 to TRBJ2-3; 10 nucleotides agree with TRBD2. Trimming at V came to 6 bases and at J to 3 bases, leaving 24 bases not matched to a gene. Germline V gives CDR1 MDHEN, CDR2 SYDVKM. The CDR3 covers 21 residues.

The V call is TRBV6-5, the J call TRBJ1-4; D possibly corresponds to TRBD1 (5 bases). CDR3 size: 13 residues. V was trimmed by 6 bases and J by 7 bases, leaving 12 bases between them. CDR1 and CDR2 from the germline V gene are MNHEY and SVGAGI. The CDR3 nucleotides are TGTGCCAGCAGAAAGGGGTACCGTGAAAAACTGTTTTTT. Protein: CASRKGYREKLFF.

The J gene is TRBJ1-2, the V gene TRBV19; tentative D call: TRBD1 (5 bases). The CDR3 is 15 amino acids. Trimming stripped 2 bases from V and 2 bases from J, with 12 bases between. Germline V CDR1 and CDR2: LNHDA, SQIVND (reference sequence). The CDR3 is CASSILGPGNYGYTF. The CDR3 coding sequence is TGTGCCAGTAGTATATTAGGTCCAGGGAACTATGGCTACACCTTC.

The genes are TRBV5-5 and TRBJ1-5, with a tentative D call TRBD1 (5 bases). The V and J ends lost 2 bases and 6 bases respectively, with 30 bases between them. This CDR3 spans 20 amino acids. Germline lookup yields CDR1 SGHKS and CDR2 YYEKEE (reference sequence). CDR3 coding DNA: TGTGCCAGCAGCTTCGGTTTTTTTAGGGTCGCCGGGACTCTCAGTCAGCCCCAGCATTTT. It is translated as CASSFGFFRVAGTLSQPQHF.

This chain joins TRBV19 and TRBJ2-2; D is perhaps TRBD2 (5 bases). The CDR3 covers 14 residues. V lost 6 bases, J lost 0 bases, and 8 bases lay in between. Germline CDR1 LNHDA, CDR2 SQIVND (reference sequence). This chain's CDR3 is CASSQRSNTGELFF. The DNA of the CDR3 is TGTGCCAGTAGCCAGCGGTCGAACACCGGGGAGCTGTTTTTT.

The rearrangement uses TRBV25-1 and TRBJ2-3; D is possibly TRBD1 (8 bases). CDR3 length equals 17 residues. The V end lost 2 bases, the J end lost 5 bases, and 20 bases lay between the germline ends. Germline CDR1 is MGHDK and CDR2 is SYGVNS. CDR3 amino acids: CASSEIGTGGVGDTQYF. CDR3 DNA sequence: TGTGCCAGCAGTGAAATTGGTACAGGGGGGGTGGGAGATACGCAGTATTTT.

The chain combines TRBV7-2 with TRBJ2-7; D uncertain. This CDR3 spans 12 amino acids. Deletions cut 3 bases from V and 3 bases from J, with 6 bases between. Germline assignment: CDR1 SGHTA and CDR2 FQGNSA. Written as DNA, the CDR3 is TGTGCCAGCAGCTTGAGCTTCTACGAGCAGTACTTC. Protein: CASSLSFYEQYF.

On this clone: The sample holds other DNA sequences that translate to the same CDR3. The chain links TRBV4-3 to TRBJ2-1, with 12 positions matching TRBD2. The CDR3 extends over 15 amino acids. The ends lost 4 bases at V and 4 bases at J; junction bases unmatched: 2. CDR1 and CDR2 from the germline V gene are LGHNA and YSLEER. The CDR3 DNA reads TGCGCCAGCAGCCCCGGGACTAGCGGGTACAATGAGCAGTTCTTC. Its translation is CASSPGTSGYNEQFF.

The chain has TRBV10-3 and TRBJ2-2, with 10 positions matching TRBD2. This CDR3 has 16 amino acids. Germline CDR1 and CDR2: ENHRY and SYGVKD. With 10 bases clipped from V and 4 bases from J, the junction kept 12 bases outside the gene matches. The CDR3 sequence is CATAFEAGGFTGELFF. The CDR3, as DNA: TGTGCCACCGCCTTCGAAGCGGGGGGGTTCACCGGGGAGCTGTTTTTT.

This rearrangement joins TRBV2 to TRBJ1-5; possibly TRBD1 for D (6 bases). The CDR3 sequence is 16 residues long. Trimming left V 4 bases short and J 0 bases short, with 13 bases between. Germline loops: CDR1 SNHLY, CDR2 FYNNEI. The CDR3 here is CASSVDSPISNQPQHF. DNA for the CDR3: TGTGCCAGCAGTGTGGACAGTCCCATTAGCAATCAGCCCCAGCATTTT. Complete variable domain (other parts from reference TRBV2 and TRBJ1-5): EPEVTQTPSHQVTQMGQEVILRCVPISNHLYFYWYRQILGQKVEFLVSFYNNEISEKSEIFDDQFSVERPDGSNFTLKIRSTKLEDSAMYFCASSVDSPISNQPQHFGDGTRLSIL.

This clone was counted at least ten times. The chain uses TRBV18 and TRBJ1-5, with 7 bases identical to TRBD1. This CDR3 has 15 amino acids. Germline CDR1 KGHSH, CDR2 LQKENI. V gave up 5 bases and J gave up 6 bases; unmatched junction bases: 10. Written as DNA, the CDR3 is TGTGCCAGCTCAGAAACCGGGACAGAAATTCAGCCCCAGCATTTT. Protein product: CASSETGTEIQPQHF.

The chain links TRBV11-3 to TRBJ2-7; 7 nucleotides align to TRBD1. Germline CDR1 is SGHNT and CDR2 is YENEEA. The CDR3 sequence is 15 residues long. V gave up 4 bases and J gave up 2 bases; unmatched junction bases: 8. The CDR3 coding sequence is TGTGCCAGCAGCTCTTGGACAGGACCAGCCTACGAGCAGTACTTC. As protein: CASSSWTGPAYEQYF.

The rearrangement uses TRBV6-1 and TRBJ2-7; D call uncertain. From germline, CDR1 is MNHNS and CDR2 SASEGT. This CDR3 has 11 residues. The V end was cut by 2 bases, the J end by 6 bases, with 5 bases between. The DNA for the CDR3 is TGTGCCAGCAGTGAATTCGGCGAGCAGTACTTC. Translation: CASSEFGEQYF.

This rearrangement joins TRBV4-1 to TRBJ1-1; 11 positions agree with TRBD1. With 2 bases clipped from V and 7 bases from J, the junction kept 6 bases outside the gene matches. Per the germline V gene, CDR1 is MGHRA and CDR2 is YSYEKL. There are 15 residues in the CDR3. The CDR3 is CASSQSGQGAGEAFF. The CDR3 DNA is TGCGCCAGCAGCCAAAGCGGACAGGGGGCAGGTGAAGCTTTCTTT.

This chain joins TRBV4-1 and TRBJ1-6, with a weak D call TRBD1 (6 bases). There are 14 residues in the CDR3. Germline V gene data show CDR1 as MGHRA and CDR2 as YSYEKL. V gave up 4 bases and J gave up 11 bases, with 15 bases separating them. The CDR3 is CASSPTQGRPPLHF. The DNA of the CDR3 is TGCGCCAGCAGCCCAACGCAGGGGCGGCCACCCCTCCACTTT.

The count of this clone is one. The chain joins TRBV20-1 to TRBJ1-2; D is ambiguous. The V gene's germline CDR1 is DFQATT and CDR2 SNEGSKA (reference sequence). The CDR3 length is 14 residues. V was cut by 3 bases and J by 2 bases, with 13 bases left in between. The CDR3 DNA is TGCAGTGCTAGTCGGGGAGGTGGGAACTATGGCTACACCTTC. The encoded protein is CSASRGGGNYGYTF.

The rearrangement links TRBV9 to TRBJ2-1; 14 bases line up with TRBD2. Germline V gene data show CDR1 as SGDLS and CDR2 as YYNGEE. The CDR3 is made up of 17 amino acids. Trimming cost V 1 base and J 6 bases; bases outside gene matches: 6. CDR3 bases: TGTGCCAGCAGCGTACGACAAGGGACTAGCGGGAGCAATGAGCAGTTCTTC. Residues: CASSVRQGTSGSNEQFF. The complete variable domain, with remaining parts taken from reference TRBV9 and TRBJ2-1, reads DSGVTQTPKHLITATGQRVTLRCSPRSGDLSVYWYQQSLDQGLQFLIQYYNGEERAKGNILERFSAQQFPDLHSELNLSSLELGDSALYFCASSVRQGTSGSNEQFFGPGTRLTVL.

The V call is TRBV11-1, the J call TRBJ2-5; 8 nucleotides match TRBD1. The ends lost 5 bases at V and 4 bases at J; junction bases unmatched: 6. Germline V CDR1 and CDR2: SGHAT, FQDESV (reference sequence). The CDR3 contains 14 residues. The CDR3 here is CASSTGTGGETQYF. The CDR3 DNA is TGTGCCAGCAGCACCGGGACAGGTGGAGAGACCCAGTACTTC.

The chain uses TRBV10-1 and TRBJ1-1, with D perhaps matching TRBD1 (5 bases). The CDR3 runs to 16 residues. CDR1 WNHNN and CDR2 SYGVQD come from the germline V gene (reference sequence). Trimming cost V 2 bases and J 1 base, with 14 bases left between them. The CDR3 DNA reads as TGCGCCAGCAGTGAGGGACATCGGACACCGAACACTGAAGCTTTCTTT. Protein: CASSEGHRTPNTEAFF.

V is TRBV27 and J is TRBJ1-3; tentatively, D is TRBD1 (5 bases). Trimming left V 4 bases short and J 1 base short, with 14 bases between. CDR1 and CDR2 (germline): MNHEY, SMNVEV (reference sequence). The CDR3 covers 16 residues. CDR3 sequence: CASSSRQGVSGNTIYF. DNA for the CDR3: TGTGCCAGCAGTTCACGGCAGGGTGTTTCTGGAAACACCATATATTTT.

The rearrangement joins TRBV27 to TRBJ1-3; perhaps TRBD1 as D (5 bases). The CDR3 totals 15 residues. With 3 bases removed from V and 2 bases from J, the gap between germline ends came to 11 bases. CDR1 is MNHEY, CDR2 SMNVEV, per germline (reference sequence). This CDR3 is CASSFNGGAGNTIYF. As DNA, the CDR3 is TGTGCCAGCAGTTTTAACGGGGGAGCTGGAAACACCATATATTTT.

The V and J genes are TRBV4-1 and TRBJ2-3, with TRBD2 as a possible D gene (6 bases). Trimming left V 5 bases short and J 0 bases short, with 12 bases between. The CDR3 contains 15 residues. Germline V gene sequence: CDR1 MGHRA, CDR2 YSYEKL. Written as DNA, the CDR3 is TGCGCCAGCAGCAAGTCCGGGACTAGCACAGATACGCAGTATTTT. This encodes CASSKSGTSTDTQYF.

As to this clone: The junction departs from the called germline gene at one end, perhaps through a read error. The chain recombines TRBV7-2 with TRBJ2-7; D is unresolved. The CDR3 runs 13 residues. In germline, CDR1 is SGHTA, CDR2 FQGNSA. The CDR3 loop reads CASSLAPSSEQYF. The CDR3 DNA reads as TGTGCCAGCAGCTTAGCCCCGTCCTCCGAGCAGTACTTC.

The V gene is TRBV19, the J gene TRBJ2-2; no clear D. The germline gives CDR1 LNHDA, CDR2 SQIVND (reference sequence). V shed 5 bases and J shed 4 bases, with 11 bases lying between them. CDR3 length: 14 amino acids. This chain's CDR3 is CASSPQVGTGELFF. CDR3 nucleotide sequence: TGTGCCAGTAGTCCGCAAGTCGGCACCGGGGAGCTGTTTTTT.